This T cell receptor beta chain comes out of a study of T cells in Graves' hyperthyroidism and ophthalmopathy. Study overall: Peripheral blood sampling occurred at initial diagnosis, before any treatment. Study observations and caveats: The majority of expanded thyroid clonotypes above 0.001 also appeared in blood. Ophthalmopathy and stable hyperthyroidism were told apart by a 13 V-J model.

The PBMCs had their origin in approximately 10 ml of fresh peripheral blood. Amplification of TCR beta CDR3 regions used RNA as the template. HTBI primers were used for first-round RT-PCR of the TCR CDR3. TCRdb passed the multiplex PCR reads through MiXCR, listing each CDR3 protein once. The data show roughly 710,000 distinct CDR3 sequences, 35% seen once. This clonotype was picked up one time. What it recognizes is unknown. Specimen: blood. The TCR sequence derives from a woman aged 35 to 49 with Graves' hyperthyroidism.

The CDR3 sequence: CSVKAPVADTQYF. The CDR3 DNA reads as TGCAGCGTTAAGGCGCCGGTAGCAGATACGCAGTATTTT. The V gene is TRBV29-1, the J gene TRBJ2-3, with D unresolved. V lost 5 bases, J lost 4 bases, and 13 bases lay in between. Germline assignment: CDR1 SQVTM and CDR2 ANQGSEA. CDR3 length: 13 amino acids.